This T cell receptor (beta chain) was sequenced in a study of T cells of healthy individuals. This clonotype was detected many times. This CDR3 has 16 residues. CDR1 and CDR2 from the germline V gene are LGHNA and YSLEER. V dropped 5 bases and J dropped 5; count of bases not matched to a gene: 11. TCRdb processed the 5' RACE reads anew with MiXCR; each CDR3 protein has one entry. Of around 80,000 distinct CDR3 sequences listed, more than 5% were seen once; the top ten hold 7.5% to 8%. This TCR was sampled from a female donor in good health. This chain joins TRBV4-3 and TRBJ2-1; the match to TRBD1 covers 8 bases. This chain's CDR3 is CASSGRGQGRDNEQFF. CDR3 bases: TGCGCCAGCAGCGGCCGAGGACAGGGTCGCGACAATGAGCAGTTCTTC.